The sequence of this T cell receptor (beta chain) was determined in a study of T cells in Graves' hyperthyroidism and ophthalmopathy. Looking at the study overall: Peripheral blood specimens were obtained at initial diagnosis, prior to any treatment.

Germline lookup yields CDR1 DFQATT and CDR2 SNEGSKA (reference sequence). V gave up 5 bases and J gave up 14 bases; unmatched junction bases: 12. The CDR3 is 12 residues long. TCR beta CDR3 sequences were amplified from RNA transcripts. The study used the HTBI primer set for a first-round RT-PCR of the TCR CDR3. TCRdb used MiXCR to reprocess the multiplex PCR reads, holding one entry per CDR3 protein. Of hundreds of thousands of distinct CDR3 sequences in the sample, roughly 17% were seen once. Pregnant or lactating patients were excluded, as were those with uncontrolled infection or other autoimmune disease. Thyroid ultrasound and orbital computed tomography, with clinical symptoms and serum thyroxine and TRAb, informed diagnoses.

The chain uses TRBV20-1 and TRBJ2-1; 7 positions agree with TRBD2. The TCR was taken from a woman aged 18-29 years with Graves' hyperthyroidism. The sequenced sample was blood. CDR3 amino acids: CSAGHPKRGEFF. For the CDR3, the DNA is TGCAGTGCTGGCCATCCGAAACGGGGGGAGTTCTTC.